This T cell receptor (beta chain) was retrieved from a study of blood T cell repertoires in COVID-19. The CDR3 contains 14 residues. Germline CDR1 reads MNHEY; CDR2 reads SVGAGI. V shed 6 bases and J shed 0 bases, with 9 bases lying between them. In the source study's methods: Reference gene primers were amplified, and this amplification served to estimate nucleated cell counts. The data were produced by immunoSEQ multiplex PCR, yet TCRdb's version contains in-frame clones alone and is incomplete. For V, J and clone size, that table is used; D and trimming come from the DNA. The sample shows about 200,000 clones, nearly 90% of them seen only once.

The V call is TRBV6-5, the J call TRBJ1-5; tentative D call: TRBD1 (5 bases). This TCR was recovered from a man aged 55 to 70 with active or convalescent COVID-19. Specimen: peripheral blood. The CDR3 DNA follows: TGTGCCAGCAGGACAGTAAATAGCAATCAGCCCCAGCATTTT. Residues: CASRTVNSNQPQHF.